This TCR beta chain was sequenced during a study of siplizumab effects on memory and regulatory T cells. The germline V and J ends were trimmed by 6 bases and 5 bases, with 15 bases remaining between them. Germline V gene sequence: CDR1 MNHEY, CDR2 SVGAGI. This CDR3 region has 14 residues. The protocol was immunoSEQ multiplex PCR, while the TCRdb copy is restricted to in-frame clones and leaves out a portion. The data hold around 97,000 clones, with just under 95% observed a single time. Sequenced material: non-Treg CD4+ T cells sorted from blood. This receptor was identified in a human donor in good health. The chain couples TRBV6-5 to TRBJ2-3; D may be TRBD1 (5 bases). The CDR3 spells CASRANGARDTQYF. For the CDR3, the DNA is TGTGCCAGCAGGGCTAATGGGGCTAGAGATACGCAGTATTTT.